The next 32 T cell receptor beta chains were all read from a single sample in a study of shared clonotypes between healthy human individuals. CD45RO-negative CD8 cells positively selected for CCR7 made up the naive population, which excluded terminally differentiated effector memory CD45RA+ cells. This table comes from immunoSEQ multiplex PCR, and its TCRdb copy is limited to in-frame clones, with some not included. The table includes about 1.9 million clones, roughly 93% detected once. The material sequenced was naive CD8+ T cells from PBMCs. Receptors were obtained from a man between 18 and 29 years old in good health. Some clones in this sample may be carry-over from other donors' samples.

This chain uses TRBV28 with TRBJ2-7; TRBD1 aligns across 10 bases. The CDR3 has 15 residues. V shed 3 bases, J shed 0 bases, and the junction held 2 bases outside the gene matches. Germline lookup yields CDR1 MDHEN and CDR2 SYDVKM. CDR3 protein: CASSFGDRGSYEQYF. The CDR3 coding sequence is TGTGCCAGCAGTTTTGGGGACAGGGGCTCCTACGAGCAGTACTTC.

Note on this clone: Other DNA variants within this sample encode the same CDR3. This rearrangement joins TRBV7-9 to TRBJ2-2; TRBD2 matches at 7 bases. J was trimmed by 1 base and V by 3 bases; bases with no gene match: 2. CDR1 and CDR2 from the germline V gene are SEHNR and FQNEAQ (reference sequence). CDR3 length: 15 residues. The CDR3 coding sequence is TGTGCCAGCAGCTTCGGGGGGTTGAACACCGGGGAGCTGTTTTTT. This sequence encodes CASSFGGLNTGELFF.

Concerning this clone itself: Other DNA sequences within the sample encode an identical CDR3. The chain carries TRBV7-6 and TRBJ2-7; D gene unclear. Trimming took off 0 bases at V and 3 bases at J, with 9 bases between the two ends. Looked up from germline, CDR1 is SGHVS and CDR2 is FNYEAQ. CDR3 length: 14 residues. The CDR3 sequence is CASSLAGLGYEQYF. CDR3 DNA: TGTGCCAGCAGCTTAGCCGGTTTGGGCTACGAGCAGTACTTC.

The chain combines TRBV9 with TRBJ1-1; D is unclear. CDR3 length: 13 residues. The germline V gene has CDR1 SGDLS and CDR2 YYNGEE. V lost 2 bases to trimming and J lost 2 bases, with 7 bases between them. CDR3 in amino acids: CASSVFGNTEAFF. The CDR3 DNA sequence: TGTGCCAGCAGCGTTTTTGGTAACACTGAAGCTTTCTTT.

This rearrangement joins TRBV6-1 to TRBJ2-7; perhaps TRBD1 as D (6 bases). The CDR3 is made up of 14 amino acids. V lost 2 bases, J lost 3 bases, and 11 bases lay in between. Germline V gene data show CDR1 as MNHNS and CDR2 as SASEGT. For the CDR3, the DNA is TGTGCCAGCAGTGAATATGGGGGCGGCTACGAGCAGTACTTC. Its translation: CASSEYGGGYEQYF.

V usage is TRBV4-1 and J usage is TRBJ2-7, with D perhaps matching TRBD1 (5 bases). CDR1 is MGHRA, CDR2 YSYEKL, per germline. With 4 bases removed from V and 2 bases from J, the gap between germline ends came to 15 bases. The CDR3 loop spans 15 amino acids. The CDR3 region has the DNA TGCGCCAGCAGCCCAGGGCGTCCCGCACCCTACGAGCAGTACTTC. This translates into CASSPGRPAPYEQYF.

The chain is built from TRBV30 and TRBJ2-1; 9 nucleotides match TRBD2. V was clipped by 0 bases and J by 6 bases; unmatched bases: 6. Germline V gene sequence: CDR1 GTSNPN, CDR2 SVGIG (reference sequence). The CDR3 has 15 amino acids. The CDR3, as DNA: TGTGCCTGGAGTGTAGAGTCTAGCGGGGCCAATGAGCAGTTCTTC. Translation gives CAWSVESSGANEQFF.

The chain is built from TRBV9 and TRBJ2-7; D remains unclear. V shed 0 bases and J shed 9 bases, with 13 bases lying between them. Germline-derived CDR1 and CDR2 are SGDLS and YYNGEE. The CDR3 length is 13 residues. CDR3 bases: TGTGCCAGCAGCGTAGACGGCCGTGGCGGGCAGTACTTC. Translated: CASSVDGRGGQYF.

This chain connects TRBV25-1 to TRBJ2-2; no clear D. With 1 base removed from V and 0 bases from J, the gap between germline ends came to 12 bases. The CDR3 consists of 17 residues. Germline values: CDR1 MGHDK, CDR2 SYGVNS. The CDR3 DNA reads as TGTGCCAGCAGTGAATCTAATCTCAACCCGAACACCGGGGAGCTGTTTTTT. Its protein product is CASSESNLNPNTGELFF.

The V and J genes are TRBV9 and TRBJ2-2, with D possibly being TRBD1 (5 bases). The CDR3 sequence is 12 residues long. Germline loops: CDR1 SGDLS, CDR2 YYNGEE. Trimming cost V 5 bases and J 7 bases, with 9 bases left between them. The CDR3 DNA reads as TGTGCCAGCAGGGGGCCGAACGGGGAGCTGTTTTTT. Translating gives CASRGPNGELFF.

This clone was detected only a few times. CDR3 nucleotides: TGTGCCAGCAGTGCCGGTAACACTGAAGCTTTCTTT. Encoded protein: CASSAGNTEAFF. The chain joins TRBV25-1 to TRBJ1-1; D is ambiguous. The CDR3 runs to 12 residues. Trimming removed 4 bases from V and 2 bases from J, with 5 bases in between. CDR1 is MGHDK and CDR2 is SYGVNS in the germline V gene. The whole variable domain, remainder taken from reference TRBV25-1 and TRBJ1-1, is EADIYQTPRYLVIGTGKKITLECSQTMGHDKMYWYQQDPGMELHLIHYSYGVNSTEKGDLSSESTVSRIRTEHFPLTLESARPSHTSQYLCASSAGNTEAFFGQGTRLTVV.

The chain links TRBV7-8 to TRBJ2-2, with D possibly TRBD1 on 5 matching bases. The germline V gene has CDR1 SGHVS and CDR2 FQNEAQ. The V end lost 2 bases, the J end lost 0 bases, and 16 bases lay between the germline ends. The CDR3 is 18 residues long. The chain's CDR3 is CASSLFRSRGANTGELFF. The CDR3 DNA follows: TGTGCCAGCAGCTTATTTCGTAGTAGGGGCGCGAACACCGGGGAGCTGTTTTTT.

The genes are TRBV6-6 and TRBJ2-7; D is undetermined. This CDR3 has 12 residues. Trimming pared 4 bases from V and 4 bases from J, leaving 8 bases between. Germline CDR1 is MNHNY and CDR2 is SVGAGI (reference sequence). The CDR3 DNA is TGTGCCAGCAGTTCATCAGTATACGAGCAGTACTTC. This codes for CASSSSVYEQYF.

In regard to this clone: In the same sample, other DNA sequences code for this CDR3. V is TRBV27 and J is TRBJ2-7; D might be TRBD2 (6 bases). CDR3 length: 13 residues. Trimming took 6 bases from V and 0 from J, leaving 9 bases between them. Germline V CDR1 and CDR2: MNHEY, SMNVEV (reference sequence). The chain's CDR3 is CASSPGVSYEQYF. In DNA, the CDR3 is TGTGCCAGCAGCCCGGGGGTCTCCTACGAGCAGTACTTC.

This chain joins TRBV7-6 and TRBJ2-3; D possibly uses TRBD1 or TRBD2 (5 bases each). V lost 3 bases, J lost 1 base, and 11 bases lay in between. The V gene's germline CDR1 is SGHVS and CDR2 FNYEAQ. The CDR3 loop spans 15 amino acids. CDR3 bases: TGTGCCAGCAGCTTGTGGCTGGGGGGCACAGATACGCAGTATTTT. This gives the protein CASSLWLGGTDTQYF.

This clone was seen just once. The chain combines TRBV11-2 with TRBJ2-3; D is possibly TRBD2 (6 bases). V gave up 5 bases and J gave up 3 bases, with 12 bases separating them. Germline assignment: CDR1 SGHAT and CDR2 FQNNGV. The CDR3 runs 14 residues. CDR3 loop: CASSPRRGTDTQYF. In DNA, the CDR3 is TGTGCCAGCAGCCCGCGTCGGGGGACAGATACGCAGTATTTT.

V usage is TRBV7-2 and J usage is TRBJ2-1, with TRBD2 as a possible D gene (6 bases). The CDR3 runs to 14 residues. V gave up 4 bases and J gave up 13 bases, with 20 bases separating them. CDR1 and CDR2 from the germline V gene are SGHTA and FQGNSA. The CDR3 protein is CASSSLLGGSDQFF. The CDR3 bases are TGTGCCAGCAGCTCCTTACTTGGGGGGTCAGATCAGTTCTTC.

The chain joins TRBV29-1 to TRBJ2-1; 10 bases match TRBD2. The CDR3 spans 15 residues. Trimming took 7 bases from V and 7 from J; bases not matched to a gene: 13. Germline V CDR1 and CDR2: SQVTM, ANQGSEA. The CDR3 reads CSGRSGRGGGNEQFF. The CDR3 DNA sequence: TGCAGCGGCAGGAGCGGGAGGGGTGGTGGGAATGAGCAGTTCTTC.

This chain links TRBV9 with TRBJ2-7; D uncertain. Trimming left V 0 bases short and J 7 bases short, with 8 bases between. CDR3 size: 12 residues. Germline CDR1 SGDLS, CDR2 YYNGEE. The CDR3 nucleotides read TGTGCCAGCAGCGTAGACGGACGGGAGCAGTACTTC. As protein: CASSVDGREQYF.

The chain recombines TRBV13 with TRBJ2-7; the D call may be TRBD1 or TRBD2 (6 bases each). The CDR3 is 13 amino acids. Germline CDR1 is PRHDT and CDR2 is FYEKMQ (reference sequence). Trimming took 4 bases from V and 2 from J, leaving 9 bases between them. The CDR3 loop is CASSSRGPYEQYF. The CDR3 DNA reads TGTGCCAGCAGCTCCCGGGGGCCCTACGAGCAGTACTTC.

The V call is TRBV18, the J call TRBJ2-1; TRBD2 matches 9 bases. The CDR3 is made up of 21 amino acids. V shed 5 bases, J shed 3 bases, and the junction held 23 bases outside the gene matches. In germline, CDR1 is KGHSH, CDR2 LQKENI. The CDR3 loop reads CASSGGGGLSDGLFLYNEQFF. The DNA of the CDR3 is TGTGCCAGCTCAGGCGGGGGGGGGCTGAGCGACGGCCTATTCCTCTACAATGAGCAGTTCTTC.

As for this clone: The same CDR3 also results from other DNA sequences found in this sample. This sequence joins TRBV7-9 and TRBJ2-1; D is unresolved. This CDR3 comprises 12 residues. Germline values: CDR1 SEHNR, CDR2 FQNEAQ (reference sequence). Trimming pared 5 bases from V and 7 bases from J, leaving 9 bases between. The CDR3 DNA reads as TGTGCCAGCAGCCCCTTACGTAATGAGCAGTTCTTC. This codes for CASSPLRNEQFF.

The chain has TRBV5-1 and TRBJ2-3, with D possibly being TRBD2 (6 bases). Trimming removed 3 bases from V and 2 bases from J, with 16 bases in between. Germline CDR1 is SGHRS and CDR2 is YFSETQ. The CDR3 sequence is 16 residues long. CDR3 sequence: CASSWGDRKTTDTQYF. The CDR3 bases are TGCGCCAGCAGCTGGGGGGACCGCAAGACCACAGATACGCAGTATTTT.

With respect to this clone: Other DNA sequences in this specimen translate into the identical CDR3. The chain recombines TRBV9 with TRBJ2-7; D is unresolved. The germline V gene encodes CDR1 SGDLS and CDR2 YYNGEE. Trimming stripped 0 bases from V and 2 bases from J, with 6 bases between. The length of the CDR3 is 13 residues. CDR3 in amino acids: CASSVGGTYEQYF. The CDR3 region has the DNA TGTGCCAGCAGCGTAGGGGGAACCTACGAGCAGTACTTC.

This chain joins TRBV5-1 and TRBJ2-7, with 8 bases lining up with TRBD1. The CDR3 extends over 15 amino acids. Trimming removed 0 bases from V and 2 bases from J; junction bases left unmatched: 4. Germline V CDR1 and CDR2: SGHRS, YFSETQ. CDR3 nucleotide sequence: TGCGCCAGCAGCTTGGGAGGGACAGGAGCCTACGAGCAGTACTTC. Its protein is CASSLGGTGAYEQYF. The whole variable domain, remainder taken from reference TRBV5-1 and TRBJ2-7, is KAGVTQTPRYLIKTRGQQVTLSCSPISGHRSVSWYQQTPGQGLQFLFEYFSETQRNKGNFPGRFSGRQFSNSRSEMNVSTLELGDSALYLCASSLGGTGAYEQYFGPGTRLTVT.

This chain joins TRBV5-1 and TRBJ1-4; TRBD1 agrees at 10 bases. After removal of 0 bases from V and 8 bases from J, the junction contained 7 bases not matched to a gene. The CDR3 consists of 16 residues. Germline V gene sequence: CDR1 SGHRS, CDR2 YFSETQ. This CDR3 is CASSLVTGGLVEKLFF. The CDR3 nucleotides read TGCGCCAGCAGCTTGGTGACAGGGGGCCTCGTAGAAAAACTGTTTTTT.

The chain uses TRBV6-1 and TRBJ2-5; the match to TRBD2 covers 10 bases. This CDR3 has 18 residues. J lost 2 bases, V lost 4 bases, and 13 bases had no gene match. Looked up from germline, CDR1 is MNHNS and CDR2 is SASEGT. CDR3 loop: CASSGYRGAGGTQETQYF. CDR3 coding DNA: TGTGCCAGCAGTGGCTATAGGGGAGCGGGAGGGACACAAGAGACCCAGTACTTC.

With respect to this clone: Other DNA sequences of this sample code for an identical CDR3. The rearrangement uses TRBV9 and TRBJ2-1, with 12 bases fitting TRBD2. The CDR3 has 16 residues. V shed 3 bases, J shed 0 bases, and the junction held 1 base outside the gene matches. Per germline, CDR1 SGDLS and CDR2 YYNGEE. The DNA of the CDR3 is TGTGCCAGCAGCGCGACTAGCGGGAGCTCCTACAATGAGCAGTTCTTC. Protein sequence: CASSATSGSSYNEQFF.

V is TRBV15 and J is TRBJ1-4; no definite D call. Per germline, CDR1 LNHNV and CDR2 YYDKDF (reference sequence). V was pared by 7 bases and J by 4 bases, with 7 bases between. CDR3 length equals 12 residues. The DNA for the CDR3 is TGTGCCACCACGTTTAATAATGAAAAACTGTTTTTT. Its translation is CATTFNNEKLFF.

V and J are TRBV10-1 and TRBJ2-1; unclear D gene. The CDR3 has 12 amino acids. Deletions cut 6 bases from V and 3 bases from J, with 6 bases between. CDR1 and CDR2 from the germline V gene are WNHNN and SYGVQD (reference sequence). The CDR3 region is CASSRVYNEQFF. CDR3 coding DNA: TGCGCCAGCAGCCGGGTCTACAATGAGCAGTTCTTC.

The chain has TRBV5-1 and TRBJ2-1; a possible D gene is TRBD2 (6 bases). V shed 0 bases and J shed 5 bases, with 9 bases lying between them. Germline values: CDR1 SGHRS, CDR2 YFSETQ. The CDR3 runs 14 residues. CDR3 protein: CASSLGRGNNEQFF. CDR3 nucleotide sequence: TGCGCCAGCAGCTTGGGGCGGGGTAACAATGAGCAGTTCTTC.

This clone was observed once. The chain joins TRBV4-1 to TRBJ1-5, with D possibly TRBD1 on 5 matching bases. CDR1 is MGHRA and CDR2 is YSYEKL in the germline V gene. Deletions cut 0 bases from V and 2 bases from J, with 8 bases between. This CDR3 contains 15 residues. The CDR3 region has the DNA TGCGCCAGCAGCCAAGATCCAGGGCGCAATCAGCCCCAGCATTTT. Protein: CASSQDPGRNQPQHF.